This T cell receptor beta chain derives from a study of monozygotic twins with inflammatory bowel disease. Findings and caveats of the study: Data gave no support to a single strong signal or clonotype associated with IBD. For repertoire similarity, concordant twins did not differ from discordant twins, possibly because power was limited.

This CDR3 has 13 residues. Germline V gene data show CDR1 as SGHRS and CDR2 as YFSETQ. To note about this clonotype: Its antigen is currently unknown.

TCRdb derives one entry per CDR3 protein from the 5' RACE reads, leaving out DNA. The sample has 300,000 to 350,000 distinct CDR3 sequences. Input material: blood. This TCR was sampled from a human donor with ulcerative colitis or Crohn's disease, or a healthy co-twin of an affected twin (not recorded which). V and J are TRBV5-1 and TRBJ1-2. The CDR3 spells CASSLAELSGYTF.